These 16 T cell receptor beta chains were all obtained from the same sample, sequenced in a study of T cell responses to AZD1222 COVID-19 vaccine. The data were produced by immunoSEQ multiplex PCR, yet TCRdb's version contains in-frame clones alone and is incomplete. Of 85,000 to 130,000 clones in the sample, roughly nine tenths were seen once. The sequencing here drew on peripheral blood, taken on day 0 of AZD1222 vaccination. The source of these receptors is an adult in good health.

The chain links TRBV6-4 to TRBJ2-6, with 8 bases fitting TRBD1. The CDR3 runs to 17 residues. Looked up from germline, CDR1 is MRHNA and CDR2 is SNTAGT. The J segment lost 3 bases and the V segment lost 7 bases, leaving 11 bases of the junction unmatched. The CDR3 DNA reads TGTGCCAGCAAGCCCACAGGGGGGATCTTTGGGGCCAACGTCCTGACTTTC. This codes for CASKPTGGIFGANVLTF.

This chain links TRBV4-2 with TRBJ2-3; 8 bases fit TRBD1. The CDR3 runs to 17 residues. V lost 2 bases and J lost 5; bases outside the gene matches: 12. The germline V gene has CDR1 LGHNA and CDR2 YNFKEQ. DNA for the CDR3: TGTGCCAGCAGCCAAAGGAGCGGCCAGGGGGCCGGAGATACGCAGTATTTT. It codes for CASSQRSGQGAGDTQYF.

The chain is built from TRBV6-5 and TRBJ2-7; D unclear. Looked up from germline, CDR1 is MNHEY and CDR2 is SVGAGI. V lost 7 bases and J lost 0, with 10 bases in between. This CDR3 region has 13 residues. Here the CDR3 DNA reads TGTGCCAGCAAGAGCTATAACTCCTACGAGCAGTACTTC. Its translation: CASKSYNSYEQYF.

The chain links TRBV7-3 to TRBJ2-1; D not certain. V lost 3 bases, J lost 7 bases, and 13 bases lay in between. The CDR3 loop spans 14 amino acids. The germline V gene encodes CDR1 SGHTA and CDR2 FQGTGA. The CDR3 sequence is CASSFPGSRNEQFF. The DNA for the CDR3 is TGTGCCAGCAGCTTCCCCGGGTCAAGGAATGAGCAGTTCTTC.

V gene TRBV15 combines with J gene TRBJ1-2; maybe TRBD1 (6 bases). Germline V gene lookup returns CDR1 LNHNV and CDR2 YYDKDF (reference sequence). V dropped 3 bases and J dropped 4 bases, with 12 bases sitting between them. This CDR3 comprises 14 residues. The CDR3 coding sequence is TGTGCCACCAGCAGGGCAGTGGACAGCTATGGCTACACCTTC. As protein: CATSRAVDSYGYTF.

The CDR3: CASKRQGLSNEQFF. DNA for the CDR3: TGTGCCAGTAAAAGACAGGGGCTCAGCAATGAGCAGTTCTTC. The rearrangement uses TRBV19 and TRBJ2-1; 8 nucleotides match TRBD1. Germline V gives CDR1 LNHDA, CDR2 SQIVND (reference sequence). V lost 7 bases to trimming and J lost 6 bases; unmatched junction nucleotides: 8. This CDR3 is built from 14 residues.

The genes are TRBV2 and TRBJ2-7, with 7 bases fitting TRBD2. V trimming: 5 bases; J trimming: 6 bases; junction bases outside the gene matches: 7. The CDR3 has 13 residues. Germline lookup yields CDR1 SNHLY and CDR2 FYNNEI. This chain's CDR3 is CASSSLGEGEQYF. DNA of the CDR3: TGTGCCAGCAGTTCACTAGGGGAGGGCGAGCAGTACTTC.

The sample holds one count of this clone. The rearrangement uses TRBV10-3 and TRBJ2-3; TRBD2 aligns across 15 bases. The CDR3 is 14 amino acids. Germline loops: CDR1 ENHRY, CDR2 SYGVKD. V lost 2 bases, J lost 9 bases, and 0 bases stayed unmatched. The CDR3 DNA follows: TGTGCCATCAGTGAGGGGACTAGCGGGAGGACGCAGTATTTT. Its protein is CAISEGTSGRTQYF.

The rearrangement links TRBV18 to TRBJ1-1, with D unclear. There are 13 residues in the CDR3. CDR1 KGHSH and CDR2 LQKENI come from the germline V gene. Deletions cut 8 bases from V and 2 bases from J, with 12 bases between. The CDR3 reads CASTQSDNTEAFF. The CDR3 region has the DNA TGTGCCAGCACCCAATCGGACAACACTGAAGCTTTCTTT.

V and J are TRBV5-1 and TRBJ1-1; weak D call: TRBD1 (6 bases). This CDR3 is built from 12 residues. Trimming pared 2 bases from V and 10 bases from J, leaving 12 bases between. The germline CDR1 and CDR2 sequences are SGHRS and YFSETQ. The CDR3 DNA follows: TGCGCCAGCAGCTTCGACAGGATTGGAGCTTTCTTT. Protein: CASSFDRIGAFF.

In its sample, this clone was seen once. This chain connects TRBV4-1 to TRBJ2-4, with a weak D call TRBD1 (6 bases). The CDR3 consists of 15 residues. Trimming cost V 4 bases and J 2 bases, with 12 bases left between them. Germline CDR1 and CDR2: MGHRA and YSYEKL. CDR3 DNA: TGCGCCAGCAGCCTATTAGGGGGTTCCAAAAACATTCAGTACTTC. Amino acids: CASSLLGGSKNIQYF.

The V call is TRBV28, the J call TRBJ2-5; 13 positions agree with TRBD2. Germline values: CDR1 MDHEN, CDR2 SYDVKM. After removal of 5 bases from V and 5 bases from J, the junction contained 5 bases not matched to a gene. The CDR3 is 15 amino acids. CDR3 amino acids: CASSPGLAGSETQYF. Here the CDR3 DNA reads TGTGCCAGCAGTCCGGGACTAGCGGGATCGGAGACCCAGTACTTC.

The chain carries TRBV19 and TRBJ1-4; D is perhaps TRBD1 (6 bases). V lost 6 bases and J lost 2, with 13 bases in between. The CDR3 totals 15 residues. Germline CDR1 LNHDA, CDR2 SQIVND (reference sequence). The CDR3 DNA follows: TGTGCCAGTAGCCAGGGGAAGAGGACTAATGAAAAACTGTTTTTT. The encoded protein is CASSQGKRTNEKLFF.

This chain joins TRBV4-3 and TRBJ2-1; the D is unclear. The CDR3 runs 14 residues. V was cut by 1 base and J by 10 bases, with 14 bases left in between. Germline values: CDR1 LGHNA, CDR2 YSLEER. For the CDR3, the DNA is TGCGCCAGCAGCCAAGGAGCTGGAGTAGACGAGCAGTTCTTC. Amino acids: CASSQGAGVDEQFF.

This chain joins TRBV19 and TRBJ2-1, with 7 bases lining up with TRBD2. Germline trimming cut 4 bases from V and 6 bases from J; bases unmatched to any gene: 9. Per the germline V gene, CDR1 is LNHDA and CDR2 is SQIVND (reference sequence). The CDR3 is made up of 15 amino acids. Here the CDR3 DNA reads TGTGCCAGTAGTAGCCACTCTGCGGGAGTCAATGAGCAGTTCTTC. Translation gives CASSSHSAGVNEQFF.

This chain joins TRBV3-1 (or the pseudogene TRBV3-2) and TRBJ2-7; TRBD2 might be the D (6 bases). CDR1 and CDR2 from the germline V gene are LGHDT and YNNKEL (reference sequence). The CDR3 consists of 15 residues. V lost 3 bases, J lost 3 bases, and 15 bases lay in between. DNA for the CDR3: TGTGCCAGCAGCCAGCCGGGACTGGGGGACTACGAGCAGTACTTC. Translating it yields CASSQPGLGDYEQYF.